This T cell receptor beta chain was recovered during a study of human T cells and chemical hapten exposure (dated by TCRdb to the early 2020s). As for the study more broadly: For sensitization, 2% DPC in acetone was applied to an approximately 2 cm by approximately 2 cm area of upper inner arm skin. Throughout the study period of about 25 weeks, patients also received therapeutic DPC doses to the scalp every week. Patch testing was done on the upper back using Finn chambers containing 0.01% DPC, and results were scored after 6 days according to International Contact Dermatitis Research Group standards. Alopecia areata with under or over 50% scalp involvement, alopecia totalis and alopecia universalis were represented in the patient cohort, which was mostly female. The libraries were sequenced as a pool, and the TCR yield per sample differed mostly because of small variations in library volumes within the pool. This study followed changes in the peripheral blood TCR repertoire in vivo during primary and secondary sensitization of alopecia patients to the hapten diphenylcyclopropenone (DPC). Blood samples were taken from patients before sensitization (week 0) and then at 2, 6 and about 24 weeks after DPC sensitization. Roughly 30 alopecia patients provided blood for TCR sequencing at one to four time points (pre-sensitization, 2, 6 and 24 weeks). What the research found in general, with its limitations: Because all patients had alopecia, a presumed autoimmune disease, the immune response of the patients might differ from that of healthy individuals. Expanded TCRs formed significantly more large CDR3 similarity clusters than pre-sensitization or healthy control sets, consistent with antigen-driven responses. After repeated subsampling, changes were observed in the strength of the expansion versus patch-test correlation and in the threshold at which the correlation became significant. The number of PT1 expanded TCRs positively correlated with patch test score, significant at thresholds 8, 16 and 32 but not 4. No change with DPC sensitization was found in the number of TCRs above 1 in 1000 frequency, and no evidence of global repertoire structure alterations was found.

The germline V gene provides CDR1 MNHEY and CDR2 SVGAGI. The CDR3 measures 13 amino acids from cysteine to phenylalanine. Here the CDR3 DNA is all that survives: 39 bases in frame from base 1. Cut back by 6 bases and 7 bases, the V and J ends lie 15 bases apart. The sample's time point, from its label and the paper: patch test 2, 6 weeks after DPC sensitization. The sample's treatment or condition label, decoded: therapeutic diphenylcyclopropenone sensitization with weekly scalp DPC. Blood at each patch-test visit was drawn before the patch test was applied. Patients were eligible if aged 18 to 70, diagnosed with alopecia and judged suitable for DPC therapy, and pregnant patients were excluded. Total RNA was extracted from unfractionated whole blood collected in Tempus Blood RNA tubes. Receptor libraries were prepared by RACE. TCRdb lists the instrument as NextSeq 500. During library preparation, unique molecular identifiers were attached to individual cDNA molecules so that TCRs could be counted quantitatively and reproducibly. For every blood RNA sample, sequencing covered both the TCR alpha and TCR beta chains. Processing in the source paper ran as follows. A median of about 87,000 TCRs per sample was observed, with a range of 23,224 to 690,600. The Decombinator software suite was used to annotate the V, J and CDR3 of the TCR reads. For PS versus PT1 abundance plots, all samples were subsampled to the same number of TCRs (28,000). Expanded TCRs were defined as absent before sensitization and observed at least eight times at the 2-week time point. Clones were called with MiXCR by TCRdb after fastp trimmed the public reads at Q25, and only in-frame beta chains were retained. Merged by CDR3 protein, the rows form single entries marked with the most common genes and DNA. What appears here as the V and J calls and clone size reflects TCRdb's work, not the paper's. The sample yields a few hundred thousand distinct CDR3 sequences; about 6.3% were counted once. More than 5.5% of the sample goes to the ten largest clones.

This clonotype was recorded at least ten times. Its specific antigen is unknown. No base quality values were provided; no much bigger clone lies one nucleotide off. The receptor was isolated from a woman aged 18-29 years with alopecia areata. Some clones in this sample may be carry-over from other donors' samples. Recombination joined TRBV6-5 with TRBJ2-5; the D segment could be TRBD2, given 5 matching bases. The sequenced sample was whole blood, obtained in connection with sensitization to the hapten diphenylcyclopropenone (DPC). CDR3 loop: CASSLTHRGTQYF. The nucleotides read TGTGCCAGCAGCCTGACCCATCGGGGGACCCAGTACTTC.